This T cell receptor beta chain emerged from a study of CD8 T cells in ankylosing spondylitis. TCRdb called the 5' RACE reads again in MiXCR, with one record for every CDR3 protein. The sample includes around 250,000 distinct CDR3 sequences, around 10% of them seen just once. The CDR3 loop spans 19 amino acids. Germline V lookup: CDR1 SGDLS, CDR2 YYNGEE. Trimming cost V 4 bases and J 2 bases; bases outside gene matches: 12. This rearrangement joins TRBV9 to TRBJ2-6, with TRBD1 matching 10 bases. The origin of this receptor is a male donor with ankylosing spondylitis or in good health (not recorded which). Sequencing was carried out using blood, either unsorted or a sorted T cell fraction (not recorded which). This chain's CDR3 is CASSLHARDRGTGANVLTF. The CDR3 region has the DNA TGTGCCAGCAGCTTACACGCCCGGGACAGGGGCACTGGGGCCAACGTCCTGACTTTC.